This TCR beta chain was sequenced for a study of T cells in Graves' hyperthyroidism and ophthalmopathy. Study-level points and caveats: Before onset, ophthalmopathy was predicted by the model a median roughly six months earlier. Also found in blood were most expanded thyroid clonotypes above 0.001.

This CDR3 has 18 residues. Germline CDR1 LGHDT, CDR2 YNNKEL (reference sequence). With V trimmed by 0 bases and J by 0 bases, 5 bases remained unmatched. This clonotype was recorded many times. Its specificity is unknown. The CDR3 regions of TCR beta were amplified from RNA transcripts. Researchers ran a first-round RT-PCR on the TCR CDR3 using the HTBI primer set. From the multiplex PCR reads, TCRdb called clonotypes with MiXCR, one entry per CDR3 protein. The data contain 400,000 to 500,000 distinct CDR3 sequences, roughly 15% of them seen just once; the ten biggest clones take up approximately 5.8%. Reasons for excluding patients were uncontrolled infection, other autoimmune disease, pregnancy or lactation.

The source is a young woman with Graves' hyperthyroidism. This chain uses TRBV3-1 with TRBJ2-7, with 13 bases matching TRBD2. Sequences were obtained from blood. The CDR3 spells CASSQDGTSGISSYEQYF. Written as DNA, the CDR3 is TGTGCCAGCAGCCAAGATGGGACTAGCGGGATCAGCTCCTACGAGCAGTACTTC.